A single sample is the source of the 14 T cell receptor beta chains below, sequenced in a study of cytotoxic CD8 clonotypes in ibrutinib-treated CLL. The protocol was immunoSEQ multiplex PCR, while the TCRdb copy is restricted to in-frame clones and leaves out a portion. Among some 300,000 clones listed, approximately 80% were seen once. Sample: PBMCs, taken before ibrutinib treatment. All receptors derive from a human donor with chronic lymphocytic leukemia.

The chain is built from TRBV5-4 and TRBJ2-1; D not resolved. Trimming removed 5 bases from V and 4 bases from J, with 1 base in between. Germline CDR1 and CDR2: SGHNT and YYREEE (reference sequence). The CDR3 runs to 10 residues. The CDR3: CASRYNEQFF. The CDR3 DNA is TGTGCCAGCAGATACAATGAGCAGTTCTTC. Looking up the rest from reference TRBV5-4 and TRBJ2-1 gives the full variable domain: ETGVTQSPTHLIKTRGQQVTLRCSSQSGHNTVSWYQQALGQGPQFIFQYYREEENGRGNFPPRFSGLQFPNYSSELNVNALELDDSALYLCASRYNEQFFGPGTRLTVL.

The chain carries TRBV7-2 and TRBJ1-2; D is uncertain. Trimming pared 0 bases from V and 8 bases from J, leaving 19 bases between. Germline V gives CDR1 SGHTA, CDR2 FQGNSA. The CDR3 length is 16 residues. DNA for the CDR3: TGTGCCAGCAGCTTAGCGGAGACGGTCGGAGCTGAGGGCTACACCTTC. This encodes CASSLAETVGAEGYTF. The whole variable domain, remainder taken from reference TRBV7-2 and TRBJ1-2, is GAGVSQSPSNKVTEKGKDVELRCDPISGHTALYWYRQSLGQGLEFLIYFQGNSAPDKSGLPSDRFSAERTGGSVSTLTIQRTQQEDSAVYLCASSLAETVGAEGYTFGSGTRLTVV.

The chain has TRBV7-2 and TRBJ1-2, with 7 bases identical to TRBD1. The germline CDR1 and CDR2 sequences are SGHTA and FQGNSA. This CDR3 comprises 14 residues. J lost 1 base, V lost 5 bases, and 4 bases had no gene match. Here the CDR3 reads CASSPTGFNYGYTF. CDR3 DNA sequence: TGTGCCAGCAGCCCGACAGGGTTTAACTATGGCTACACCTTC.

This sequence joins TRBV14 and TRBJ2-1, with 11 bases lining up with TRBD2. The CDR3 length is 17 residues. V shed 1 base and J 7 bases; nucleotides not matched to a gene: 9. CDR1 and CDR2 (germline): SGHDN, FVKESK. CDR3 in DNA: TGTGCCAGCAGCCAAGGGGATAGCGGGAGGGCAGGGAATGAGCAGTTCTTC. Residues: CASSQGDSGRAGNEQFF. Full variable domain (remainder filled in from reference TRBV14 and TRBJ2-1): EAGVTQFPSHSVIEKGQTVTLRCDPISGHDNLYWYRRVMGKEIKFLLHFVKESKQDESGMPNNRFLAERTGGTYSTLKVQPAELEDSGVYFCASSQGDSGRAGNEQFFGPGTRLTVL.

This sequence joins TRBV9 and TRBJ2-7; 10 nucleotides line up with TRBD2. Germline CDR1 reads SGDLS; CDR2 reads YYNGEE. The CDR3 covers 14 residues. J was trimmed by 5 bases and V by 5 bases; bases with no gene match: 7. DNA for the CDR3: TGTGCCAGCAGTGCAAGCGGGAGGGCCGACGAGCAGTACTTC. It yields the protein CASSASGRADEQYF.

The rearrangement uses TRBV7-2 and TRBJ1-5; the D gene is possibly TRBD1 (5 bases). The V and J ends lost 4 bases and 2 bases respectively, with 15 bases between them. The CDR3 consists of 16 residues. CDR1 and CDR2 (germline): SGHTA, FQGNSA. CDR3 coding DNA: TGTGCCAGCAGCTCCGGGGGGGGAGACGGCAATCAGCCCCAGCATTTT. Encoded protein: CASSSGGGDGNQPQHF.

This clone turned up a few times. V gene TRBV27 combines with J gene TRBJ1-1; 8 bases align to TRBD1. J gave up 3 bases and V 5 bases, and 11 bases lay outside the gene matches. Germline V gene data show CDR1 as MNHEY and CDR2 as SMNVEV (reference sequence). The CDR3 contains 16 residues. The CDR3 spells CASSPLLGDRYTEAFF. CDR3 coding DNA: TGTGCCAGCAGTCCACTACTCGGGGACAGGTACACTGAAGCTTTCTTT.

V gene TRBV6-1 combines with J gene TRBJ2-2, with 7 bases lining up with TRBD1. Germline CDR1 is MNHNS and CDR2 is SASEGT. Unmatched junction bases numbered 5, after V lost 9 bases and J lost 4 bases. CDR3 length: 13 residues. CDR3 amino acids: CASPGTATGELFF. CDR3 coding DNA: TGTGCCAGTCCCGGGACAGCCACCGGGGAGCTGTTTTTT.

The V call is TRBV30, the J call TRBJ1-5; D may be TRBD1 (5 bases). This CDR3 comprises 14 residues. From germline, CDR1 is GTSNPN and CDR2 SVGIG (reference sequence). Trimming left V 3 bases short and J 2 bases short, with 11 bases between. CDR3 sequence (DNA): TGTGCCTGGAGCTTAGGGGTGGGCAATCAGCCCCAGCATTTT. Its translation: CAWSLGVGNQPQHF.

The J gene is TRBJ2-7, the V gene TRBV6-8, with 9 bases aligning to TRBD2. The CDR3 is 18 residues long. The ends lost 7 bases at V and 2 bases at J; junction bases unmatched: 18. Germline CDR1 MNHGY, CDR2 SAAAGT. The CDR3, as DNA: TGTGCCAGCATACCTCCTCGGGAAAAACTAGCGGGCACCTACGAGCAGTACTTC. Translating gives CASIPPREKLAGTYEQYF.

The chain uses TRBV6-1 and TRBJ1-2; 7 bases are a match to TRBD1. V trimming: 2 bases; J trimming: 2 bases; junction bases outside the gene matches: 11. CDR1 and CDR2 from the germline V gene are MNHNS and SASEGT. CDR3 length: 17 amino acids. The CDR3 DNA follows: TGTGCCAGCAGTGAAATATGGGGGACAGACTGGAACTATGGCTACACCTTC. Protein: CASSEIWGTDWNYGYTF.

The rearrangement uses TRBV9 and TRBJ2-2, with 7 bases aligning to TRBD2. There are 13 residues in the CDR3. Germline assignment: CDR1 SGDLS and CDR2 YYNGEE. V trimming: 3 bases; J trimming: 6 bases; junction bases outside the gene matches: 2. The DNA of the CDR3 is TGTGCCAGCAGCGGGACTAGTTCCGGGGAGCTGTTTTTT. Translated: CASSGTSSGELFF.

The chain joins TRBV28 to TRBJ2-7; the D gene is possibly TRBD1 (6 bases). This CDR3 is 16 amino acids long. Looked up from germline, CDR1 is MDHEN and CDR2 is SYDVKM. Trimming pared 3 bases from V and 4 bases from J, leaving 19 bases between. In nucleotides, the CDR3 is TGTGCCAGCAGTTTTTATCGGTCAGGGGTCGGTTACGAGCAGTACTTC. Amino acid sequence: CASSFYRSGVGYEQYF.

This chain joins TRBV5-1 and TRBJ1-2; maybe TRBD1 (6 bases). The germline V and J ends were trimmed by 0 bases and 5 bases, with 8 bases remaining between them. Germline CDR1 SGHRS, CDR2 YFSETQ. The CDR3 extends over 13 amino acids. The CDR3 protein is CASSLGDTYGYTF. The CDR3 nucleotides are TGCGCCAGCAGCTTGGGGGACACTTATGGCTACACCTTC.